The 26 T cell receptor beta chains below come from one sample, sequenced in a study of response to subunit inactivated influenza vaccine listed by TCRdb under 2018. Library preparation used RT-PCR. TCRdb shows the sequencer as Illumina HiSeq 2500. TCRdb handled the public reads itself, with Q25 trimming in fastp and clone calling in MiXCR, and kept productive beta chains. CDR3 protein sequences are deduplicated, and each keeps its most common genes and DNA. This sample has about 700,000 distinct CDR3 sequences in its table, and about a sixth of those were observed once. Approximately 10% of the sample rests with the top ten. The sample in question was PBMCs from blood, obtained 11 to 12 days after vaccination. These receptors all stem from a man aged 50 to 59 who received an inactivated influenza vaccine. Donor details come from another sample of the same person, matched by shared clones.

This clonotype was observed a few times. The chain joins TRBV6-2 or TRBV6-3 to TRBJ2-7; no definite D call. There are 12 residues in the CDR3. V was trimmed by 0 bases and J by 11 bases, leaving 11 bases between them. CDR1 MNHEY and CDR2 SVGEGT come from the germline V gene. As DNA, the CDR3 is TGTGCCAGCAGTTACTCGAAAGCATGGGAGTACTTC. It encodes CASSYSKAWEYF.

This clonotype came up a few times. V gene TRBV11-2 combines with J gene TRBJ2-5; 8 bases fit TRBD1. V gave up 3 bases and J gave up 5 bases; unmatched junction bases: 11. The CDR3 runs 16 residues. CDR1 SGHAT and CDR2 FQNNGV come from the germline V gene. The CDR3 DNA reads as TGTGCCAGCAGCTTTACGGGAAGGACAGGGCGGGAGACCCAGTACTTC. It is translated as CASSFTGRTGRETQYF.

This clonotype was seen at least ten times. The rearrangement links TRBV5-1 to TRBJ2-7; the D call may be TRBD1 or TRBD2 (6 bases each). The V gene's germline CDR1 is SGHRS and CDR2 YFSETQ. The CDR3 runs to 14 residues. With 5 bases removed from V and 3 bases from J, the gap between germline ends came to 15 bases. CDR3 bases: TGCGCCAGCAGGCGACAGGAGGGTCACTACGAGCAGTACTTC. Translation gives CASRRQEGHYEQYF.

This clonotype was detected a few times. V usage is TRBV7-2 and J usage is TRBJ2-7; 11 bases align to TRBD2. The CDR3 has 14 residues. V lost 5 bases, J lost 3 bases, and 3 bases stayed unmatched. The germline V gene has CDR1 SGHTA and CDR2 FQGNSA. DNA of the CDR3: TGTGCCAGCAGCAGACTAGCGGGGAACTACGAGCAGTACTTC. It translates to CASSRLAGNYEQYF. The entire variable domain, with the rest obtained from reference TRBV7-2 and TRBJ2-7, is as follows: GAGVSQSPSNKVTEKGKDVELRCDPISGHTALYWYRQSLGQGLEFLIYFQGNSAPDKSGLPSDRFSAERTGGSVSTLTIQRTQQEDSAVYLCASSRLAGNYEQYFGPGTRLTVT.

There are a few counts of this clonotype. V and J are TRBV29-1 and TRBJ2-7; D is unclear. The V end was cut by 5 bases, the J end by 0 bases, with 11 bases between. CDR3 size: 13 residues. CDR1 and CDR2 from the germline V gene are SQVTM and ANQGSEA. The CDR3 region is CSVSQSLSYEQYF. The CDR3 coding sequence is TGCAGCGTTTCTCAGAGCCTCTCCTACGAGCAGTACTTC.

CDR3 coding DNA: TGCAGTGCTCCCCACCAACAGGGGCACGGCCAGCCCCAGCATTTT. It codes for CSAPHQQGHGQPQHF. The chain recombines TRBV20-1 with TRBJ1-5, with 7 bases aligning to TRBD1. V lost 5 bases, J lost 7 bases, and 14 bases stayed unmatched. From germline, CDR1 is DFQATT and CDR2 SNEGSKA (reference sequence). The CDR3 covers 15 residues.

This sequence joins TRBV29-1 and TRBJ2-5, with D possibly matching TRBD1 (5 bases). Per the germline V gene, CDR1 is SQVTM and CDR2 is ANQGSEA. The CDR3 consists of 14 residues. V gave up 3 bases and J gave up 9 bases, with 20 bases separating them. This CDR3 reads CSVEPGMVGTAQYF. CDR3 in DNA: TGCAGCGTTGAGCCAGGGATGGTTGGTACGGCCCAGTACTTC.

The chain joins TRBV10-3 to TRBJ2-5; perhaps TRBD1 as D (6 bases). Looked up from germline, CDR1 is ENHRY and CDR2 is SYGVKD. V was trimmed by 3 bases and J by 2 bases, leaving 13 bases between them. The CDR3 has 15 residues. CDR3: CAISDHRARQETQYF. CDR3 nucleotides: TGTGCCATCAGTGACCACAGGGCTAGACAAGAGACCCAGTACTTC.

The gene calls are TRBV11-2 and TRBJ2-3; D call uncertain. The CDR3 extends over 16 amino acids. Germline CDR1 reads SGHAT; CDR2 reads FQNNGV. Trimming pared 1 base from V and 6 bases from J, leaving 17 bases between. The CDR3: CASSLGFGPPVDTQYF. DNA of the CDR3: TGTGCCAGCAGCTTAGGATTCGGACCCCCCGTTGATACGCAGTATTTT.

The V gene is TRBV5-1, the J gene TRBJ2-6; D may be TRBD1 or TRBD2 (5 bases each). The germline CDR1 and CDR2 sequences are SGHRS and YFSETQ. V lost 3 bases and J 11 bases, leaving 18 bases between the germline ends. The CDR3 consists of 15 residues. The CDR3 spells CASSSSGPVGDVLTF. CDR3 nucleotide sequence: TGCGCCAGCAGCTCGTCCGGTCCTGTGGGGGACGTCCTGACTTTC.

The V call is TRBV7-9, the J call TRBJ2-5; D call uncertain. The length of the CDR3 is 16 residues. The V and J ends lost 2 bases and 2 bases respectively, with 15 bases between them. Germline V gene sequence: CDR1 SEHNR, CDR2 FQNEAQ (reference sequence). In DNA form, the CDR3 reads TGTGCCAGCAGCTTATCAGTGGGTCAGTTTCAAGAGACCCAGTACTTC. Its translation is CASSLSVGQFQETQYF.

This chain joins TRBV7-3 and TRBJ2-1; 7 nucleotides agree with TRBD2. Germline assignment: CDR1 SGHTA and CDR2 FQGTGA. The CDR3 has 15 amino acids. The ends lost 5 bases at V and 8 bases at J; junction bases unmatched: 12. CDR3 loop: CASSHGAREVDEQFF. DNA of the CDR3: TGTGCCAGCAGCCACGGGGCCCGGGAGGTCGATGAGCAGTTCTTC. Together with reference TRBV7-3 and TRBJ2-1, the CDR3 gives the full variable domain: GAGVSQTPSNKVTEKGKYVELRCDPISGHTALYWYRQSLGQGPEFLIYFQGTGAADDSGLPNDRFFAVRPEGSVSTLKIQRTERGDSAVYLCASSHGAREVDEQFFGPGTRLTVL.

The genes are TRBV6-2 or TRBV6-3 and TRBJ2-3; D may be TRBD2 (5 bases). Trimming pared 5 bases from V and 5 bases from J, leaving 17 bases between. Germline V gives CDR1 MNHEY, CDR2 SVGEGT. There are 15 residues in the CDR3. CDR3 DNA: TGTGCCAGCAGTCAGGACCGTGCACGGGAAGATACGCAGTATTTT. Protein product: CASSQDRAREDTQYF.

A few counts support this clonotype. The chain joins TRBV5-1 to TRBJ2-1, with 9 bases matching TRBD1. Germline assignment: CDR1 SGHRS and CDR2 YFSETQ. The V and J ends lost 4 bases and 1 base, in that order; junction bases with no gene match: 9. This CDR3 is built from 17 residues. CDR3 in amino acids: CASSRGTGPSSYNEQFF. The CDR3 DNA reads TGCGCCAGCAGCAGAGGGACAGGGCCTTCTTCCTACAATGAGCAGTTCTTC.

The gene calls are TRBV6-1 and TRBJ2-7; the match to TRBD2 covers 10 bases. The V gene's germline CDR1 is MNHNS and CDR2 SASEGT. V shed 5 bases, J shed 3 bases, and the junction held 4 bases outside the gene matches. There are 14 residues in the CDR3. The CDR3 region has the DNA TGTGCCAGCAGTACGAGACTAGCGGGCTACGAGCAGTACTTC. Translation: CASSTRLAGYEQYF.

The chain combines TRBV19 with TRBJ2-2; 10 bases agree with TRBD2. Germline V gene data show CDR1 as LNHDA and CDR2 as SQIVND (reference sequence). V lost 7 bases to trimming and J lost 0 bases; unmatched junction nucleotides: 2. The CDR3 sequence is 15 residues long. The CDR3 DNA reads TGTGCCAGTACTAGCGGGGGCACGAACACCGGGGAGCTGTTTTTT. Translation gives CASTSGGTNTGELFF.

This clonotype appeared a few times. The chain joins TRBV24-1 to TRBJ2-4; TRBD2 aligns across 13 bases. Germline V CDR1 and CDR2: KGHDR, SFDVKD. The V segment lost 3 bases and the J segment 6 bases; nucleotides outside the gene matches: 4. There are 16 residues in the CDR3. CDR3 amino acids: CATSDRTSGSLNIQYF. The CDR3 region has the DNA TGTGCCACCAGTGATAGGACTAGCGGGAGTTTAAACATTCAGTACTTC.

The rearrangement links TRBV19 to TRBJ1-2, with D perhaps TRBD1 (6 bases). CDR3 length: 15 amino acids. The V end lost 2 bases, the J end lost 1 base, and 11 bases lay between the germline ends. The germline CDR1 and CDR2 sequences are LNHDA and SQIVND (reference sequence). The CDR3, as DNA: TGTGCCAGTAGTATAATCACAGGGAGTAACTATGGCTACACCTTC. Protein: CASSIITGSNYGYTF.

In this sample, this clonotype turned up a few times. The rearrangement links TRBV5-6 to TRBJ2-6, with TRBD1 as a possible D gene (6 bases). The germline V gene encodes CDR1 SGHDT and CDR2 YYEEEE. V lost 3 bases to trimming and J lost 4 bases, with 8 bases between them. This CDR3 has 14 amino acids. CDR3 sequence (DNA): TGTGCCAGCAGCTGGGGGCTAGGGGCCAACGTCCTGACTTTC. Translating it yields CASSWGLGANVLTF.

DNA of the CDR3: TGTGCCAGCAGTGAGAACGGGGGGCGGCAGTACTTC. The encoded protein is CASSENGGRQYF. The chain couples TRBV2 to TRBJ2-7, with TRBD2 as a possible D gene (7 bases). The CDR3 extends over 12 amino acids. Germline CDR1 reads SNHLY; CDR2 reads FYNNEI. V was cut by 3 bases and J by 9 bases, with 12 bases left in between.

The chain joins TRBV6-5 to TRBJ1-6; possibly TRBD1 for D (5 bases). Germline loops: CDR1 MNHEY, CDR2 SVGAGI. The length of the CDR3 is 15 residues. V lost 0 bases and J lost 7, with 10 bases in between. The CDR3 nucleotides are TGTGCCAGCAGTTACTCGAAGCAGGGCAATTCACCCCTCCACTTT. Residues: CASSYSKQGNSPLHF.

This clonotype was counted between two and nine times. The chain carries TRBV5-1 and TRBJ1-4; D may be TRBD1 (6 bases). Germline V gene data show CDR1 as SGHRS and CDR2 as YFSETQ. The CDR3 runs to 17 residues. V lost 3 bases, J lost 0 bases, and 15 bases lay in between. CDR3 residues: CASSSGATGSTNEKLFF. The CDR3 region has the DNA TGCGCCAGCAGCTCAGGTGCCACAGGGTCAACTAATGAAAAACTGTTTTTT.

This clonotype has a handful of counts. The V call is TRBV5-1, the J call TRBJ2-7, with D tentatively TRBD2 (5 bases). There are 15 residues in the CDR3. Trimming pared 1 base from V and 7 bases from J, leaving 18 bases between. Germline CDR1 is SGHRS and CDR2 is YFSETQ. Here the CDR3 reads CASSLSSDRVAEQYF. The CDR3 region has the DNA TGCGCCAGCAGCTTGTCGTCGGACCGGGTAGCGGAGCAGTACTTC. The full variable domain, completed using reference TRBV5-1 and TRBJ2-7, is KAGVTQTPRYLIKTRGQQVTLSCSPISGHRSVSWYQQTPGQGLQFLFEYFSETQRNKGNFPGRFSGRQFSNSRSEMNVSTLELGDSALYLCASSLSSDRVAEQYFGPGTRLTVT.

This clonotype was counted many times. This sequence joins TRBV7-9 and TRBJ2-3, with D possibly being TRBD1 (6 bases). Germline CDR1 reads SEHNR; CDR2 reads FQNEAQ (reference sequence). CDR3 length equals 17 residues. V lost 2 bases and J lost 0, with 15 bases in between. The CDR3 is CASSLTAGATSTDTQYF. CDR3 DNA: TGTGCCAGCAGCTTAACGGCAGGGGCCACTAGCACAGATACGCAGTATTTT.

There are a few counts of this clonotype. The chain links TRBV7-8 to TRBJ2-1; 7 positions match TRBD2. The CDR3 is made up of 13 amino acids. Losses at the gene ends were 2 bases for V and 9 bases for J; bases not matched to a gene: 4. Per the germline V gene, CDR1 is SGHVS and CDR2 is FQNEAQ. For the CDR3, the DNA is TGTGCCAGCAGCTTATTGCGGGAGCCTGAGCAGTTCTTC. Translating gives CASSLLREPEQFF.

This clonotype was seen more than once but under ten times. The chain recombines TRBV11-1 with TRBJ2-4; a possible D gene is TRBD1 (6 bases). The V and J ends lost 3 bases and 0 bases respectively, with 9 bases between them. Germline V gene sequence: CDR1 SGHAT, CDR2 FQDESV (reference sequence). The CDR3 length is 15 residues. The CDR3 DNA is TGTGCCAGCAGCTTCGGCAGGGGAGCCAAAAACATTCAGTACTTC. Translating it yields CASSFGRGAKNIQYF.